A selection of T cell receptor beta chains follows, all from one sample in a study of CD8 T cells in Susac syndrome. TCRdb fed the immunoSEQ multiplex PCR reads into MiXCR, producing one record per CDR3 protein. The table includes about 120,000 distinct CDR3 sequences, just under 95% detected once. Sequenced sample: CD8+ T cells from PBMCs. These receptor sequences come from a human donor in good health. Each CDR3 is given with its conserved first and last residue. D genes are given only for firm matches. Clone size is not always given. Where it is, it says once, few, many or a class for expanded clones.

V,D,J,size,DNA,CDR3
TRBV20-1,TRBD1,TRBJ1-5,-,TGCAGTGCTGGACTCCCGGGACAGGATCAGCCCCAGCATTTT,CSAGLPGQDQPQHF
TRBV4-2,-,TRBJ2-3,-,TGTGCCAGCAGCCAAGATTCTAGCACAGATACGCAGTATTTT,CASSQDSSTDTQYF
TRBV6-5,-,TRBJ1-5,once,TGTGCCAGCAGTGCGGGAACTGGCAATCAGCCCCAGCATTTT,CASSAGTGNQPQHF
TRBV4-1,TRBD2,TRBJ2-1,-,TGCGCCAGCAGCAGGGAGGGTGAGCAGTTCTTC,CASSREGEQFF
TRBV6-5,-,TRBJ2-7,few,TGTGCCAGCAGCGTTGCCGGGTCCTACGAGCAGTACTTC,CASSVAGSYEQYF
TRBV11-2,-,TRBJ1-1,-,TGTGCCAGCAGCTCTACTACCACAACAGGGAACACTGAAGCTTTCTTT,CASSSTTTTGNTEAFF
TRBV3-1,TRBD1,TRBJ2-7,once,TGTGCCAGCAGCTTGAGACAGGGGCAGAAGGACGAGCAGTACTTC,CASSLRQGQKDEQYF
TRBV2,-,TRBJ2-1,-,TGTGCCAGCAGTGTAGAGGGGAGCTCCTACAATGAGCAGTTCTTC,CASSVEGSSYNEQFF
TRBV11-2,-,TRBJ1-1,once,TGTGCCAGCAGCCGAACTAGTAACACTGAAGCTTTCTTT,CASSRTSNTEAFF
TRBV3-1,-,TRBJ1-2,-,TGTGCCAGCAGCCTCAGTAGGGTTAACTATGGCTACACCTTC,CASSLSRVNYGYTF
TRBV6-2/TRBV6-3,-,TRBJ1-5,-,TGTGCCAGCAGTTACTCACACAGAGCGAATCAGCCCCAGCATTTT,CASSYSHRANQPQHF
TRBV19,-,TRBJ2-7,-,TGTGCCACCCATCCCGAAAAGGGGAGAGAAGCGTACGAGCAGTACTTC,CATHPEKGREAYEQYF
TRBV7-2,-,TRBJ2-1,-,TGTGCCAGCAGCTTCATGAGTGAGCAGTTCTTC,CASSFMSEQFF
TRBV19,TRBD2,TRBJ2-1,-,TGTGCCAGTAGTCGGGCTAGCGGGACGCTCGGTGAGCAGTTCTTC,CASSRASGTLGEQFF
TRBV18,-,TRBJ2-1,-,TGTGCCAGCTCACCCGGGGGCCGAGCCAATGAGCAGTTCTTC,CASSPGGRANEQFF
TRBV7-2,TRBD1,TRBJ2-7,-,TGTGCCAGCAGCCGCCTAATCGGACAGGGCCACGAGCAGTACTTC,CASSRLIGQGHEQYF
TRBV13,-,TRBJ2-7,once,TGTGCCAGCAGCGCAACAAGGCCAGCCCTCTCCTACGAGCAGTACTTC,CASSATRPALSYEQYF
TRBV12-3/TRBV12-4,-,TRBJ2-2,few,TGTGCCAGCAGTTCGGCATTGAACACCGGGGAGCTGTTTTTT,CASSSALNTGELFF
TRBV20-1,-,TRBJ2-1,-,TGCAGTGCTGGCCTCGGAAGGTTGGGCCGTCATGAGCAGTTCTTC,CSAGLGRLGRHEQFF
TRBV9,TRBD2,TRBJ2-3,-,TGTGCCAGCAGCCCCTCCAGCGGGGGTCGGCCAGATACGCAGTATTTT,CASSPSSGGRPDTQYF